Shown below are 15 T cell receptor beta chains from a single sample sequenced in a study of T cells in Graves' hyperthyroidism and ophthalmopathy. Amplified regions were TCR beta CDR3 sequences from RNA transcripts. The study used the HTBI primer set for a first-round RT-PCR of the TCR CDR3. In TCRdb, the multiplex PCR reads were re-called with MiXCR into one record per CDR3 protein. Altogether 500,000 to 600,000 distinct CDR3 sequences are present, roughly 50% being singletons, with the ten largest covering about 8.3%. The sequenced sample consisted of peripheral blood or thyroid tissue (not recorded which). The source is a woman between 18 and 30 years old with Graves' hyperthyroidism.

Turning to this clonotype: A clone one base away is much larger, so this may be a read error. The J gene is TRBJ2-2, the V gene TRBV19; 7 bases align to TRBD1. In germline, CDR1 is LNHDA, CDR2 SQIVND (reference sequence). This CDR3 contains 16 residues. CDR3 sequence reads: CASIQGVGPGTEELFF. The CDR3 bases are TGTGCCAGTATCCAGGGGGTGGGGCCGGGCACCGAGGAGCTGTTTTTT.

This clonotype was seen at least ten times. The chain carries TRBV2 and TRBJ1-5; D gene ambiguous. The CDR3 consists of 15 residues. Germline loops: CDR1 SNHLY, CDR2 FYNNEI. V was cut by 6 bases and J by 4 bases, with 16 bases left in between. This CDR3 reads CASSGQAERNQPQHF. The DNA for the CDR3 is TGTGCCAGCAGCGGCCAGGCCGAACGAAATCAGCCCCAGCATTTT.

This clonotype has at least ten counts. The gene calls are TRBV5-4 and TRBJ2-2; a possible D gene is TRBD2 (6 bases). This CDR3 has 13 residues. From germline, CDR1 is SGHNT and CDR2 YYREEE (reference sequence). V was shortened by 4 bases and J by 6 bases, with 10 bases between the two germline ends. CDR3 sequence: CASSRSSAGELFF. The CDR3 DNA reads TGTGCCAGCAGCCGTTCTAGCGCCGGGGAGCTGTTTTTT.

This clonotype was observed many times. The V call is TRBV6-5, the J call TRBJ1-1; D remains ambiguous. The ends were cut back, 9 bases at V and 0 bases at J, with 5 bases in the middle. The CDR3 consists of 11 residues. Per the germline V gene, CDR1 is MNHEY and CDR2 is SVGAGI. The CDR3 DNA is TGTGCCAGTTTTATGAACACTGAAGCTTTCTTT. Encoded protein: CASFMNTEAFF.

The chain combines TRBV29-1 with TRBJ1-1; D remains ambiguous. Germline CDR1 reads SQVTM; CDR2 reads ANQGSEA. Trimming took off 8 bases at V and 4 bases at J, with 14 bases between the two ends. CDR3 length equals 12 residues. In DNA form, the CDR3 reads TGCAGCTTGGCCAGAGGGAGCACTGAAGCTTTCTTT. This gives the protein CSLARGSTEAFF.

The chain is built from TRBV2 and TRBJ1-4; perhaps TRBD1 as D (5 bases). CDR3 length: 13 residues. V was clipped by 6 bases and J by 6 bases, with 11 bases between them. Germline-derived CDR1 and CDR2 are SNHLY and FYNNEI. The CDR3 nucleotides read TGTGCCAGCAGGGGAGGGGCCCATGAAAAACTGTTTTTT. Residues: CASRGGAHEKLFF.

The V gene is TRBV2, the J gene TRBJ2-7; TRBD2 aligns across 12 bases. V lost 6 bases to trimming and J lost 4 bases; unmatched junction nucleotides: 7. CDR1 SNHLY and CDR2 FYNNEI come from the germline V gene. The CDR3 contains 15 residues. This CDR3 reads CASRRLAGVGYEQYF. The CDR3 nucleotides are TGTGCCAGCAGACGACTAGCGGGAGTGGGATACGAGCAGTACTTC.

This clonotype was recorded a few times. The chain combines TRBV29-1 with TRBJ2-1; the match to TRBD1 covers 8 bases. The CDR3 is made up of 14 amino acids. In germline, CDR1 is SQVTM, CDR2 ANQGSEA. V shed 7 bases, J shed 0 bases, and the junction held 5 bases outside the gene matches. CDR3 nucleotides: TGCAGCGCTGCCGGACAGGGCTCCTACAATGAGCAGTTCTTC. Translating it yields CSAAGQGSYNEQFF.

The genes are TRBV29-1 and TRBJ1-5; TRBD1 agrees at 10 bases. CDR3 length: 14 residues. Trimming cost V 5 bases and J 5 bases; bases outside gene matches: 6. CDR1 is SQVTM and CDR2 is ANQGSEA in the germline V gene. As DNA, the CDR3 is TGCAGCGTTAAGACAGGGACAGGGGATCAGCCCCAGCATTTT. Translation gives CSVKTGTGDQPQHF.

This chain links TRBV7-6 with TRBJ1-1; D unclear. Germline V CDR1 and CDR2: SGHVS, FNYEAQ. The ends were cut back, 8 bases at V and 1 base at J, with 14 bases in the middle. The CDR3 totals 14 residues. CDR3 amino acids: CASFTRATNTEAFF. The CDR3, as DNA: TGTGCCAGCTTTACGAGGGCAACGAACACTGAAGCTTTCTTT.

This clonotype was picked up many times. The chain links TRBV4-1 to TRBJ1-3, with TRBD1 matching over 8 bases. Germline V CDR1 and CDR2: MGHRA, YSYEKL. Trimming removed 4 bases from V and 0 bases from J; junction bases left unmatched: 8. The CDR3 length is 17 residues. CDR3: CASSPGTGRSSGNTIYF. CDR3 sequence (DNA): TGCGCCAGCAGCCCTGGGACAGGCCGAAGCTCTGGAAACACCATATATTTT.

This clonotype has more than one count but fewer than ten. This rearrangement joins TRBV19 to TRBJ2-6, with D tentatively TRBD1 (6 bases). Between the trimmed V and J ends, which lost 5 bases and 0 bases, there was a span of 17 bases. CDR1 is LNHDA and CDR2 is SQIVND in the germline V gene (reference sequence). The length of the CDR3 is 18 residues. The CDR3 DNA is TGTGCCAGTAGTGGCCCCCGGGACACTAACTCTGGGGCCAACGTCCTGACTTTC. Its protein is CASSGPRDTNSGANVLTF. The full variable domain, rest sourced from reference TRBV19 and TRBJ2-6, is DGGITQSPKYLFRKEGQNVTLSCEQNLNHDAMYWYRQDPGQGLRLIYYSQIVNDFQKGDIAEGYSVSREKKESFPLTVTSAQKNPTAFYLCASSGPRDTNSGANVLTFGAGSRLTVL.

This clonotype was detected many times. The V and J genes are TRBV10-3 and TRBJ1-1; no firm D call. There are 12 residues in the CDR3. Germline V gene data show CDR1 as ENHRY and CDR2 as SYGVKD. V shed 4 bases and J shed 2 bases, with 5 bases lying between them. CDR3 sequence: CAISVRNTEAFF. CDR3 DNA sequence: TGTGCCATCAGTGTACGAAACACTGAAGCTTTCTTT.

This rearrangement joins TRBV20-1 to TRBJ2-3; unclear D gene. Trimming removed 4 bases from V and 3 bases from J, with 17 bases in between. Germline CDR1 reads DFQATT; CDR2 reads SNEGSKA (reference sequence). The CDR3 runs to 15 residues. For the CDR3, the DNA is TGCAGTGCTACCCTCGTGAGGCAGTGGACAGATACGCAGTATTTT. Translating it yields CSATLVRQWTDTQYF.

This clonotype appeared a few times. The chain recombines TRBV5-1 with TRBJ2-7, with D tentatively TRBD2 (6 bases). Trimming pared 0 bases from V and 2 bases from J, leaving 12 bases between. Germline V lookup: CDR1 SGHRS, CDR2 YFSETQ. The CDR3 extends over 15 amino acids. The CDR3 DNA is TGCGCCAGCAGCTTGGAGCGGGTAACCACCTACGAGCAGTACTTC. Its protein product is CASSLERVTTYEQYF.